A selection of T cell receptor beta chains follows, all from one sample in a study of blood T cell repertoires in COVID-19. Clones were read by immunoSEQ multiplex PCR, and TCRdb kept only the in-frame ones, dropping some. The sample consists of fewer than 250,000 clones, about 81% of them appearing once. Sequencing was performed on PBMCs or T cells enriched from blood (not recorded which). These receptor sequences come from a woman in her 30s who had recovered from COVID-19. The CDR3 runs from the conserved cysteine through the conserved F or W. Fields, in order: clone size, J gene, V gene, D gene, CDR3 protein, CDR3 DNA. The D gene is left open where the match is weak. A clone size is listed for some rows: how often the clone was seen (once, few, many), or a class if it is expanded.

>NA|TRBJ1-2|TRBV10-2|NA
CASSARLGLTTNYGYTF
TGCGCCAGCAGTGCCAGGTTAGGACTAACAACTAACTATGGCTACACCTTC
>NA|TRBJ2-1|TRBV18|TRBD2
CASSPVGTRGYNEQFF
TGTGCCAGCTCCCCCGTCGGGACTAGGGGCTACAATGAGCAGTTCTTC
>NA|TRBJ2-7|TRBV7-3|TRBD2
CASSLPGGEQYF
TGTGCCAGCAGCCTCCCGGGAGGCGAGCAGTACTTC
>NA|TRBJ1-1|TRBV6-5|TRBD1
CASLIGTANTEAFF
TGTGCCAGTTTAATCGGGACAGCGAACACTGAAGCTTTCTTT
>once|TRBJ2-2|TRBV9|NA
CASSVGQGTGELFF
TGTGCCAGCAGCGTAGGTCAGGGGACCGGGGAGCTGTTTTTT
>NA|TRBJ2-3|TRBV7-9|TRBD2
CASSLGLAGRWDTQYF
TGTGCCAGCAGCTTAGGACTAGCGGGGCGTTGGGATACGCAGTATTTT
>NA|TRBJ1-2|TRBV7-2|NA
CATSTATNYGYTF
TGTGCCACCTCGACAGCCACCAACTATGGCTACACCTTC
>few|TRBJ1-1|TRBV9|NA
CASSIDAYRNTEAFF
TGTGCCAGCAGCATAGATGCGTACAGGAATACTGAAGCTTTCTTT
>once|TRBJ1-2|TRBV15|NA
CATSRDRESHYGYTF
TGTGCCACCAGCAGAGACCGGGAGAGTCACTATGGCTACACCTTC
>NA|TRBJ2-5|TRBV4-2|TRBD2
CASSQGRGEQETQYF
TGTGCCAGCAGCCAAGGTCGGGGGGAACAAGAGACCCAGTACTTC
>NA|TRBJ2-7|TRBV19|TRBD1
CASHRTGSSYEQYF
TGTGCCAGCCATAGGACAGGGAGCTCCTACGAGCAGTACTTC
>once|TRBJ1-1|TRBV7-8|NA
CASSPDTGRGTEAFF
TGTGCCAGCAGCCCGGATACGGGGCGGGGCACTGAAGCTTTCTTT
>once|TRBJ2-1|TRBV19|TRBD1
CASSIGGTGWRNEQFF
TGTGCCAGTAGTATAGGCGGGACAGGGTGGCGGAATGAGCAGTTCTTC
>NA|TRBJ2-5|TRBV3-1/TRBV3-2|TRBD2
CASSRLAGGPGQETQYF
TGTGCCAGCAGCCGACTAGCGGGAGGGCCTGGCCAAGAGACCCAGTACTTC
>NA|TRBJ1-5|TRBV10-1|TRBD1
CASSESRTGDKQPQHF
TGCGCCAGCAGTGAGTCGAGGACAGGGGATAAACAGCCCCAGCATTTT